The 25 T cell receptor beta chains presented below share a single source sample, sequenced in a study of shared clonotypes between healthy human individuals. Sequencing was performed with immunoSEQ multiplex PCR; in TCRdb, only in-frame clones are kept and a portion is missing. The table records more than 2 million clones, 85% to 95% of them present only once. The sequencing sample was made of naive CD4+ T cells sorted from blood. The subset denotes: CD45RA+ positively selected. Source of these receptors: a man aged 18 to 29 in good health.

The rearrangement joins TRBV15 to TRBJ1-5; 8 positions match TRBD1. V lost 1 base to trimming and J lost 4 bases; unmatched junction nucleotides: 6. The CDR3 contains 16 residues. Germline-derived CDR1 and CDR2 are LNHNV and YYDKDF (reference sequence). In DNA, the CDR3 is TGTGCCACCAGCAGAGGCGACAGGGGCTGGAATCAGCCCCAGCATTTT. Protein: CATSRGDRGWNQPQHF.

V and J are TRBV5-4 and TRBJ2-7; 7 nucleotides line up with TRBD1. The V gene end was trimmed by 5 bases and the J gene end by 1 base; junction bases not matched to a gene: 6. This CDR3 is built from 14 residues. Germline V gene data show CDR1 as SGHNT and CDR2 as YYREEE (reference sequence). The CDR3 loop reads CASSRQGGSYEQYF. CDR3 nucleotides: TGTGCCAGCAGTCGACAGGGTGGGTCCTACGAGCAGTACTTC.

The chain joins TRBV18 to TRBJ2-3, with 11 bases aligning to TRBD2. The CDR3 is 16 amino acids. Germline-derived CDR1 and CDR2 are KGHSH and LQKENI. Unmatched junction bases numbered 6, after V lost 3 bases and J lost 4 bases. This CDR3 reads CASSPRLAGNSDTQYF. Written as DNA, the CDR3 is TGTGCCAGCTCACCGAGACTAGCGGGGAACTCAGATACGCAGTATTTT.

This clone has a single count. Additional DNA sequences in this sample encode the identical CDR3. The chain has TRBV5-1 and TRBJ2-7; D gene uncertain. The germline V and J ends were trimmed by 1 base and 4 bases, with 9 bases remaining between them. This CDR3 region has 13 residues. The germline gives CDR1 SGHRS, CDR2 YFSETQ. The CDR3 region has the DNA TGCGCCAGCAGCTTGAGCACACTTTACGAGCAGTACTTC. This translates into CASSLSTLYEQYF.

The chain joins TRBV5-1 to TRBJ2-7, with 7 bases fitting TRBD2. CDR3 length equals 16 residues. V trimming: 0 bases; J trimming: 2 bases; junction bases outside the gene matches: 8. CDR1 and CDR2 from the germline V gene are SGHRS and YFSETQ. CDR3 residues: CASSLDLGGSPYEQYF. The CDR3 nucleotides read TGCGCCAGCAGCTTGGACCTCGGGGGGAGCCCCTACGAGCAGTACTTC.

CDR3 bases: TGCGCCAGCAGCCAGATACGGGGAGGGGCGAGCTCCTACAATGAGCAGTTCTTC. As protein: CASSQIRGGASSYNEQFF. V and J are TRBV4-1 and TRBJ2-1; 7 positions agree with TRBD2. This CDR3 has 18 amino acids. Germline-derived CDR1 and CDR2 are MGHRA and YSYEKL. After removal of 3 bases from V and 0 bases from J, the junction contained 11 bases not matched to a gene.

The rearrangement links TRBV7-2 to TRBJ2-5; 8 nucleotides agree with TRBD1. CDR3 length: 18 residues. The junction had 17 bases not matched to a gene; V was cut back by 4 bases and J by 4 bases. In germline, CDR1 is SGHTA, CDR2 FQGNSA. Here the CDR3 DNA reads TGTGCCAGCAGCTCACACCCGGCCCAGGGGGCTTTCAGAGAGACCCAGTACTTC. Protein product: CASSSHPAQGAFRETQYF.

V and J are TRBV6-4 and TRBJ2-3; D might be TRBD1 or TRBD2, each matching 5 bases. This CDR3 spans 14 amino acids. Between the trimmed V and J ends, which lost 4 bases and 8 bases, there was a span of 16 bases. Per the germline V gene, CDR1 is MRHNA and CDR2 is SNTAGT. CDR3 sequence: CASSAARGPGTQYF. The CDR3 region has the DNA TGTGCCAGCAGTGCCGCGAGGGGCCCAGGTACGCAGTATTTT.

Regarding this clone: This may be a read error, as it is one base from a much larger clone. In the same sample, other DNA sequences code for this CDR3. The gene calls are TRBV11-2 and TRBJ1-2, with 9 bases fitting TRBD1. Germline V lookup: CDR1 SGHAT, CDR2 FQNNGV. V lost 5 bases and J lost 4; bases outside the gene matches: 2. The CDR3 totals 13 residues. The CDR3, as DNA: TGTGCCAGCAGCCTGGACAGGGGCTATGGCTACACCTTC. Encoded protein: CASSLDRGYGYTF.

The V and J genes are TRBV11-2 and TRBJ2-6; TRBD1 might be the D (6 bases). This CDR3 has 15 amino acids. Looked up from germline, CDR1 is SGHAT and CDR2 is FQNNGV. The ends were cut back, 3 bases at V and 2 bases at J, with 8 bases in the middle. The chain's CDR3 is CASSFRGPGANVLTF. CDR3 bases: TGTGCCAGCAGCTTCAGGGGTCCTGGGGCCAACGTCCTGACTTTC.

The rearrangement links TRBV27 to TRBJ2-1; D is tentatively TRBD1 or TRBD2 (5 bases each). This CDR3 spans 15 amino acids. Germline loops: CDR1 MNHEY, CDR2 SMNVEV (reference sequence). Trimming stripped 0 bases from V and 8 bases from J, with 14 bases between. CDR3 in DNA: TGTGCCAGCAGTTTATCGGGACGGAGGTCGGATGAGCAGTTCTTC. As protein: CASSLSGRRSDEQFF.

This chain links TRBV19 with TRBJ2-7; D is undetermined. V was cut by 4 bases and J by 2 bases, with 12 bases left in between. This CDR3 has 14 residues. The germline gives CDR1 LNHDA, CDR2 SQIVND (reference sequence). CDR3 sequence (DNA): TGTGCCAGTAGTAAGGCAGTTGACACCTACGAGCAGTACTTC. Amino acids: CASSKAVDTYEQYF.

The J gene is TRBJ1-1, the V gene TRBV5-1; D is uncertain. V lost 2 bases to trimming and J lost 1 base, with 9 bases between them. The length of the CDR3 is 14 residues. Germline V gene data show CDR1 as SGHRS and CDR2 as YFSETQ. This chain's CDR3 is CASSFEQSNTEAFF. DNA of the CDR3: TGCGCCAGCAGCTTTGAACAATCGAACACTGAAGCTTTCTTT.

This chain uses TRBV4-1 with TRBJ1-6; possibly TRBD1 for D (5 bases). V was cut by 0 bases and J by 10 bases, with 13 bases left in between. Germline CDR1 reads MGHRA; CDR2 reads YSYEKL. The CDR3 contains 15 residues. The DNA for the CDR3 is TGCGCCAGCAGCCAAGAGGGACCGGGAAGATCACCCCTCCACTTT. Translating gives CASSQEGPGRSPLHF.

The DNA for the CDR3 is TGTGCCAGCAGCACCCCAGGGACAGGAAACTATGGCTACACCTTC. This sequence encodes CASSTPGTGNYGYTF. The chain has TRBV7-2 and TRBJ1-2, with TRBD1 identical over 8 bases. The ends lost 5 bases at V and 2 bases at J; junction bases unmatched: 7. CDR3 size: 15 residues. Germline V gene lookup returns CDR1 SGHTA and CDR2 FQGNSA.

This clone has only one observation. The rearrangement joins TRBV7-2 to TRBJ1-2; D not resolved. The CDR3 loop spans 13 amino acids. The ends were cut back, 2 bases at V and 8 bases at J, with 12 bases in the middle. Germline V CDR1 and CDR2: SGHTA, FQGNSA. The CDR3: CASSLRTDVGYTF. CDR3 nucleotides: TGTGCCAGCAGCTTAAGGACGGACGTGGGCTACACCTTC.

V and J are TRBV19 and TRBJ1-6, with 9 bases that match TRBD1. Germline CDR1 and CDR2: LNHDA and SQIVND (reference sequence). With V trimmed by 3 bases and J by 7 bases, 4 bases remained unmatched. This CDR3 has 15 residues. CDR3 coding DNA: TGTGCCAGTAGTATGACAGGGGGTTTAAATTCACCCCTCCACTTT. Translation: CASSMTGGLNSPLHF.

The chain links TRBV4-1 to TRBJ1-4; a weak D match, TRBD1 (6 bases). This CDR3 has 20 residues. Germline CDR1 reads MGHRA; CDR2 reads YSYEKL. V lost 0 bases to trimming and J lost 0 bases, with 20 bases between them. The CDR3 sequence is CASSQDEAGGRIATNEKLFF. In DNA form, the CDR3 reads TGCGCCAGCAGCCAAGATGAGGCGGGGGGCCGAATTGCAACTAATGAAAAACTGTTTTTT.

This chain joins TRBV7-8 and TRBJ1-5; TRBD1 aligns across 7 bases. This CDR3 is 15 amino acids long. Germline CDR1 and CDR2: SGHVS and FQNEAQ. Trimming at V came to 0 bases and at J to 7 bases, leaving 6 bases not matched to a gene. The CDR3 DNA reads as TGTGCCAGCAGCTTAGCGTTAGGGGGCGGCCAGCCCCAGCATTTT. Its translation is CASSLALGGGQPQHF.

V usage is TRBV5-1 and J usage is TRBJ2-5; the D call may be TRBD1 or TRBD2 (5 bases each). Germline V CDR1 and CDR2: SGHRS, YFSETQ. V dropped 4 bases and J dropped 3 bases, with 13 bases sitting between them. The CDR3 loop spans 14 amino acids. CDR3 loop: CASSAGTLKETQYF. The CDR3 nucleotides read TGCGCCAGCAGCGCCGGGACCCTGAAAGAGACCCAGTACTTC.

The chain links TRBV19 to TRBJ2-5, with 7 bases identical to TRBD1. This CDR3 is built from 13 residues. Losses at the gene ends were 4 bases for V and 5 bases for J; bases not matched to a gene: 4. CDR1 and CDR2 (germline): LNHDA, SQIVND (reference sequence). Here the CDR3 reads CASSRQGRETQYF. Written as DNA, the CDR3 is TGTGCCAGTAGTAGACAGGGCCGGGAGACCCAGTACTTC.

The chain has TRBV11-3 and TRBJ2-2, with 10 bases fitting TRBD2. The V gene's germline CDR1 is SGHNT and CDR2 YENEEA. The ends lost 5 bases at V and 0 bases at J; junction bases unmatched: 3. The CDR3 sequence is 16 residues long. CDR3 region: CASSPGTSANTGELFF. The CDR3 DNA follows: TGTGCCAGCAGCCCCGGGACTAGCGCGAACACCGGGGAGCTGTTTTTT.

This chain connects TRBV10-3 to TRBJ1-3, with D uncertain. Germline V gene sequence: CDR1 ENHRY, CDR2 SYGVKD. V lost 6 bases and J 3 bases, leaving 6 bases between the germline ends. This CDR3 is built from 12 residues. CDR3 nucleotide sequence: TGTGCCATCAGCCCCGATGGAAACACCATATATTTT. Residues: CAISPDGNTIYF.

The V gene is TRBV7-2, the J gene TRBJ1-3; TRBD1 might be the D (5 bases). Trimming took off 6 bases at V and 8 bases at J, with 17 bases between the two ends. CDR3 length: 14 amino acids. Per germline, CDR1 SGHTA and CDR2 FQGNSA. The CDR3 sequence is CASSRPGRDYTIYF. The CDR3 bases are TGTGCCAGCAGTCGGCCAGGCAGGGACTACACCATATATTTT.

The chain carries TRBV5-1 and TRBJ1-1, with D tentatively TRBD1 (5 bases). The CDR3 consists of 15 residues. V gave up 4 bases and J gave up 1 base, with 14 bases separating them. Per germline, CDR1 SGHRS and CDR2 YFSETQ. CDR3 DNA: TGCGCCAGCAGCCGTCAATTAGGGGCGAACACTGAAGCTTTCTTT. The encoded protein is CASSRQLGANTEAFF.